These T cell receptor beta chains were read from a single sample in a study of cytomegalovirus exposure and HLA in healthy donors. Measured with immunoSEQ multiplex PCR; TCRdb has only the in-frame clones, and not every one. The sample holds around 200,000 clones, 82% seen once. The sample consisted of PBMCs. The source of these receptors is a woman in her thirties or forties in good health and CMV-seronegative. The conserved cysteine and the conserved F or W are not part of the CDR3 here. The order of the fields is V gene, J gene, CDR3 protein.

v_call: TRBV6-5; j_call: TRBJ1-1; cdr3_aa: ASSYNRVNTEAF
v_call: TRBV5-1; j_call: TRBJ1-1; cdr3_aa: ASSSDRGQTEAF
v_call: TRBV7-2; j_call: TRBJ2-2; cdr3_aa: ASSTRQGANTGELF
v_call: TRBV29-1; j_call: TRBJ2-7; cdr3_aa: SVEKRGGSYEQY
v_call: TRBV28; j_call: TRBJ1-2; cdr3_aa: ASSGPQSYGYT
v_call: TRBV2; j_call: TRBJ1-6; cdr3_aa: ASSEGGSGNSPLH
v_call: TRBV28; j_call: TRBJ2-1; cdr3_aa: ASSFALGPSSYNEQF
v_call: TRBV11-3; j_call: TRBJ1-5; cdr3_aa: ASSFTGATPLISNQPQH
v_call: TRBV29-1; j_call: TRBJ1-2; cdr3_aa: SVLRDIGRGGYT
v_call: TRBV12-5; j_call: TRBJ1-1; cdr3_aa: ASGFTGLNTEAF
v_call: TRBV7-2; j_call: TRBJ1-4; cdr3_aa: ASSSSGTGREKLF
v_call: TRBV10-1; j_call: TRBJ2-3; cdr3_aa: ASLIPGSTDTQY
v_call: TRBV5-1; j_call: TRBJ1-6; cdr3_aa: ASSLEGTSPLH